Following are 25 T cell receptor beta chains from one sample sequenced in a study of blood T cells in healthy people across ages. Then a second PCR, running roughly 7 to 12 cycles, was carried out with a sample-barcoded 5' primer and a J-beta primer mix. TCRdb redid the calling of the 5' RACE reads with MiXCR, one entry per CDR3 protein. The sample gives some 1.4 million distinct CDR3 sequences, 42% of which show up once; roughly 7.9% is in the top ten. The specimen was blood. All receptors derive from a woman between 18 and 29 years old in good health.

There are many counts of this clonotype. V usage is TRBV9 and J usage is TRBJ2-3; D is perhaps TRBD1 or TRBD2 (5 bases each). Trimming stripped 0 bases from V and 5 bases from J, with 19 bases between. The CDR3 runs 17 residues. CDR1 SGDLS and CDR2 YYNGEE come from the germline V gene. CDR3 sequence: CASSVAIWGSSRDTQYF. The CDR3 DNA is TGTGCCAGCAGCGTAGCTATATGGGGGAGCTCCAGAGATACGCAGTATTTT.

The V and J genes are TRBV11-2 and TRBJ2-5; 14 bases fit TRBD2. The V gene's germline CDR1 is SGHAT and CDR2 FQNNGV. This CDR3 contains 17 residues. The trim removed 4 bases at V and 11 bases at J, leaving 15 bases unmatched. The CDR3 spells CASSSPTSGRAQGEQYF. The CDR3 DNA sequence: TGTGCCAGCAGCTCGCCGACTAGCGGGAGGGCCCAGGGTGAGCAGTACTTC.

V is TRBV7-2 and J is TRBJ2-1; weak D call: TRBD2 (5 bases). The germline gives CDR1 SGHTA, CDR2 FQGNSA. This CDR3 region has 14 residues. Trimming took off 1 base at V and 10 bases at J, with 14 bases between the two ends. The DNA of the CDR3 is TGTGCCAGCAGCTTAGGCCCTCTCTCGGGGGAGCAGTTCTTC. This codes for CASSLGPLSGEQFF.

This clonotype has only a few counts. The V and J genes are TRBV4-1 and TRBJ2-5; a possible D gene is TRBD2 (5 bases). This CDR3 spans 15 amino acids. Germline CDR1 and CDR2: MGHRA and YSYEKL. V dropped 0 bases and J dropped 11 bases, with 19 bases sitting between them. In nucleotides, the CDR3 is TGCGCCAGCAGCCAAGACAGCGGATCCACAAATGAGCAGTACTTC. Its protein is CASSQDSGSTNEQYF.

The sample holds a few counts of this clonotype. The chain combines TRBV4-2 with TRBJ1-6; 8 positions match TRBD1. The CDR3 is 17 amino acids. V was clipped by 4 bases and J by 5 bases; unmatched bases: 10. Per germline, CDR1 LGHNA and CDR2 YNFKEQ. The DNA for the CDR3 is TGTGCCAGCAGCCGAAGTGAGGGGACAGGCAATAATTCACCCCTCCACTTT. Translation gives CASSRSEGTGNNSPLHF.

This chain uses TRBV5-1 with TRBJ2-4, with 10 bases matching TRBD1. This CDR3 contains 14 residues. With 0 bases clipped from V and 13 bases from J, the junction kept 7 bases outside the gene matches. Germline CDR1 is SGHRS and CDR2 is YFSETQ. CDR3 bases: TGCGCCAGCAGCTTGGAGACAGGGGGCGCTGCCCAGTACTTC. This gives the protein CASSLETGGAAQYF. Together with reference TRBV5-1 and TRBJ2-4, the CDR3 gives the full variable domain: KAGVTQTPRYLIKTRGQQVTLSCSPISGHRSVSWYQQTPGQGLQFLFEYFSETQRNKGNFPGRFSGRQFSNSRSEMNVSTLELGDSALYLCASSLETGGAAQYFGAGTRLSVL.

The rearrangement links TRBV6-6 to TRBJ2-3; 8 bases fit TRBD2. Germline V lookup: CDR1 MNHNY, CDR2 SVGAGI (reference sequence). The CDR3 runs 15 residues. The V gene end was trimmed by 4 bases and the J gene end by 4 bases; junction bases not matched to a gene: 7. In DNA, the CDR3 is TGTGCCAGCAGTTCAAGCGGGAGAGATTCAGATACGCAGTATTTT. It encodes CASSSSGRDSDTQYF.

This chain uses TRBV29-1 with TRBJ1-2; no clear D. V gave up 4 bases and J gave up 2 bases, with 11 bases separating them. This CDR3 has 13 residues. The V gene's germline CDR1 is SQVTM and CDR2 ANQGSEA. In DNA, the CDR3 is TGCAGCGTTGGCGATCTTTCCAACTATGGCTACACCTTC. Protein: CSVGDLSNYGYTF.

The chain carries TRBV20-1 and TRBJ2-3; the match to TRBD2 covers 12 bases. Trimming at V came to 2 bases and at J to 4 bases, leaving 4 bases not matched to a gene. Per germline, CDR1 DFQATT and CDR2 SNEGSKA (reference sequence). This CDR3 has 15 amino acids. The DNA of the CDR3 is TGCAGTGCTAGAAACCTAGCGGGAGGGTCAGATACGCAGTATTTT. Translating it yields CSARNLAGGSDTQYF.

About this clonotype itself: A much larger clone differs from this one at a single base, so this may be a read error. This sequence joins TRBV6-6 and TRBJ2-4, with TRBD2 identical over 7 bases. The J call could be wrong; TRBJ2-7 is a better fit for the DNA end. CDR3 length: 17 residues. Germline CDR1 and CDR2: MNHNY and SVGAGI (reference sequence). CDR3 coding DNA: TGTGCCAGCAGTTACGGGTTCGGGGGGTCCACTGCTAGCGAGCAGTACTTC. Translated: CASSYGFGGSTASEQYF.

This clonotype has just a few counts. This sequence joins TRBV7-2 and TRBJ1-5; 8 nucleotides agree with TRBD1. The V and J ends lost 4 bases and 5 bases, in that order; junction bases with no gene match: 7. The CDR3 loop spans 15 amino acids. Germline V gene data show CDR1 as SGHTA and CDR2 as FQGNSA. The CDR3 sequence: CASSSGTGTYQPQHF. The CDR3 nucleotides read TGTGCCAGCAGCTCCGGGACAGGCACTTATCAGCCCCAGCATTTT.

Remarks on this clonotype: A much larger clone sits a single nucleotide away, making a read error possible. V gene TRBV4-2 combines with J gene TRBJ2-1; TRBD2 matches at 10 bases. The CDR3 contains 15 residues. Germline V gene lookup returns CDR1 LGHNA and CDR2 YNFKEQ. The CDR3 DNA reads TGTGCCAGCAGTCAAGGCCTAGCGGGAGAAGAGACCCAGTTCTTC. This sequence encodes CASSQGLAGEETQFF.

Of note for this clonotype: A read error may produce the germline difference seen at one junction end. The chain uses TRBV12-3 or TRBV12-4 and TRBJ2-1; 11 positions match TRBD2. The length of the CDR3 is 15 residues. In DNA form, the CDR3 reads TGTGTCAGCAGTACCCGACTAGCGGGGTACAATGAGCAGTTCTTC. Encoded protein: CVSSTRLAGYNEQFF.

The J gene is TRBJ2-1, the V gene TRBV9; 8 bases align to TRBD2. CDR1 SGDLS and CDR2 YYNGEE come from the germline V gene. Germline trimming cut 3 bases from V and 7 bases from J; bases unmatched to any gene: 6. CDR3 size: 14 residues. Here the CDR3 DNA reads TGTGCCAGCAGCGCCGAGCGGGGGTATAATGAGCAGTTCTTC. It is translated as CASSAERGYNEQFF.

This clonotype was seen only a few times. This chain joins TRBV5-1 and TRBJ2-7; tentatively, D is TRBD1 or TRBD2 (5 bases each). The germline V gene encodes CDR1 SGHRS and CDR2 YFSETQ. V gave up 4 bases and J gave up 2 bases, with 13 bases separating them. The length of the CDR3 is 14 residues. As DNA, the CDR3 is TGCGCCAGCAGCGTGGTCCAGGGAGCCTACGAGCAGTACTTC. Protein: CASSVVQGAYEQYF. Supplemented by reference TRBV5-1 and TRBJ2-7, the full variable domain reads KAGVTQTPRYLIKTRGQQVTLSCSPISGHRSVSWYQQTPGQGLQFLFEYFSETQRNKGNFPGRFSGRQFSNSRSEMNVSTLELGDSALYLCASSVVQGAYEQYFGPGTRLTVT.

This clonotype was picked up a small number of times. This chain links TRBV10-3 with TRBJ1-4; TRBD1 is a possible D gene (5 bases). The ends were cut back, 11 bases at V and 8 bases at J, with 18 bases in the middle. CDR1 is ENHRY, CDR2 SYGVKD, per germline. This CDR3 is built from 13 residues. DNA for the CDR3: TGTGCCTTAAGGGGTCCTAGTCGGGAAAAACTGTTTTTT. Encoded protein: CALRGPSREKLFF.

This clonotype was seen only a few times. The chain carries TRBV12-3 or TRBV12-4 and TRBJ1-2; TRBD1 might be the D (5 bases). The CDR3 extends over 13 amino acids. V lost 6 bases and J 8 bases, leaving 16 bases between the germline ends. CDR3 sequence: CASRRDGEKGYTF. The CDR3 DNA reads TGTGCCAGCAGGCGGGACGGCGAAAAAGGCTACACCTTC.

This clonotype has ten or more counts. In DNA form, the CDR3 reads TGTGCCAGCGGGATTAAACAGGGGGCAGGCGAGCAGTACTTC. Its translation: CASGIKQGAGEQYF. This sequence joins TRBV6-5 and TRBJ2-7, with 9 bases fitting TRBD1. Germline V gives CDR1 MNHEY, CDR2 SVGAGI. This CDR3 spans 14 amino acids. V shed 8 bases, J shed 6 bases, and the junction held 11 bases outside the gene matches.

The chain combines TRBV2 with TRBJ2-1, with TRBD1 as a possible D gene (6 bases). There are 15 residues in the CDR3. CDR1 is SNHLY, CDR2 FYNNEI, per germline. V was cut by 7 bases and J by 3 bases, with 16 bases left in between. The CDR3 loop is CASIPKGESYNEQFF. CDR3 nucleotide sequence: TGTGCCAGCATTCCGAAGGGGGAGAGCTACAATGAGCAGTTCTTC. Looking up the rest from reference TRBV2 and TRBJ2-1 gives the full variable domain: EPEVTQTPSHQVTQMGQEVILRCVPISNHLYFYWYRQILGQKVEFLVSFYNNEISEKSEIFDDQFSVERPDGSNFTLKIRSTKLEDSAMYFCASIPKGESYNEQFFGPGTRLTVL.

V usage is TRBV28 and J usage is TRBJ1-2; D gene unclear. Germline V CDR1 and CDR2: MDHEN, SYDVKM. Trimming left V 6 bases short and J 5 bases short, with 10 bases between. The CDR3 runs to 12 residues. The CDR3 spells CASRFAGYGYTF. The CDR3 coding sequence is TGTGCCAGCAGATTTGCGGGGTATGGCTACACCTTC.

The genes are TRBV6-1 and TRBJ2-1, with D tentatively TRBD2 (7 bases). Trimming removed 10 bases at V and 3 bases at J, with 16 bases between. Germline CDR1 reads MNHNS; CDR2 reads SASEGT. This CDR3 region has 14 residues. The CDR3 loop is CATRGGAVYNEQFF. The DNA for the CDR3 is TGTGCCACCAGAGGGGGGGCGGTCTACAATGAGCAGTTCTTC.

The rearrangement links TRBV27 to TRBJ1-6; a possible D gene is TRBD1 (6 bases). CDR1 and CDR2 (germline): MNHEY, SMNVEV (reference sequence). Trimming stripped 6 bases from V and 7 bases from J, with 13 bases between. The CDR3 is 14 amino acids. The CDR3 sequence: CASRPGDGNSPLHF. CDR3 DNA: TGTGCCAGCAGGCCAGGGGACGGCAATTCACCCCTCCACTTT.

This clonotype was observed once. V gene TRBV25-1 combines with J gene TRBJ2-3; 13 bases are a match to TRBD2. The length of the CDR3 is 16 residues. Trimming removed 7 bases from V and 0 bases from J; junction bases left unmatched: 4. The germline V gene encodes CDR1 MGHDK and CDR2 SYGVNS. This chain's CDR3 is CASTRLAGGSTDTQYF. The DNA for the CDR3 is TGTGCCAGCACCCGACTAGCGGGGGGCAGCACAGATACGCAGTATTTT.

Only a few counts were recorded for this clonotype. The chain links TRBV5-1 to TRBJ2-3; 13 bases are shared with TRBD2. The CDR3 has 15 residues. Germline V gives CDR1 SGHRS, CDR2 YFSETQ. V gave up 6 bases and J gave up 10 bases; unmatched junction bases: 11. CDR3 loop: CASNTGLAGVSAQYF. CDR3 in DNA: TGCGCCAGCAACACCGGACTAGCGGGAGTATCCGCGCAGTATTTT.

The V call is TRBV12-3 or TRBV12-4, the J call TRBJ2-3; D tentatively fits TRBD1 or TRBD2 (5 bases each). This CDR3 comprises 17 residues. V lost 2 bases and J lost 2, with 17 bases in between. The CDR3 bases are TGTGCCAGCAGTTTAATAGGTGGGGGACCCGACACAGATACGCAGTATTTT. Amino acids: CASSLIGGGPDTDTQYF.